These T cell receptor beta chains were read from a single sample in a study of identical twins. TCRdb used MiXCR to reprocess the 5' RACE reads, holding one entry per CDR3 protein. The table has 500,000 to 700,000 distinct CDR3 sequences, just over 7% seen once. These records were also assigned to another study, of yellow fever vaccine responses in identical twins.

Sample: PBMCs. These receptors were obtained from a young woman in good health. CDR3s include the opening cysteine and the closing phenylalanine or tryptophan. The order of the fields is CDR3 DNA, CDR3 protein, clone size, J gene, V gene, CDR3 length, D gene. The D gene is left open where the match is weak. Size is omitted from some rows. Given values are once, few, many or a class for expanded clones.

DNA: TGTGCCAGCAGCTTAGTTCCCGGGAGACGCACAGATACGCAGTATTTT; CDR3: CASSLVPGRRTDTQYF; size: -; J: TRBJ2-3; V: TRBV7-9; length: 16; D: -
DNA: TGTGCCAGCAGCGCCCGCTCCACGGGGGGTACTGAAGCTTTCTTT; CDR3: CASSARSTGGTEAFF; size: -; J: TRBJ1-1; V: TRBV7-2; length: 15; D: -
DNA: TGTGCCAGCTCAACCTTGGACAGTTTGAACACTGAAGCTTTCTTT; CDR3: CASSTLDSLNTEAFF; size: -; J: TRBJ1-1; V: TRBV18; length: 15; D: -
DNA: TGCAGTGCTAGAGACCTACTCTCCAGTGAAGCTTTCTTT; CDR3: CSARDLLSSEAFF; size: -; J: TRBJ1-1; V: TRBV20-1; length: 13; D: -
DNA: TGCGCCAGCAGCTTGGAGGGACAGGGAGGCGGTGGCTACACCTTC; CDR3: CASSLEGQGGGGYTF; size: many; J: TRBJ1-2; V: TRBV5-1; length: 15; D: TRBD1
DNA: TGTGCCAGCAGCTCGACAGGACCTAATGAAAAACTGTTTTTT; CDR3: CASSSTGPNEKLFF; size: few; J: TRBJ1-4; V: TRBV12-3/TRBV12-4; length: 14; D: -
DNA: TGTGCCAGCAGTCATCGACAGGGGGAAGGGAACGAGCAGTACTTC; CDR3: CASSHRQGEGNEQYF; size: many; J: TRBJ2-7; V: TRBV12-3/TRBV12-4; length: 15; D: TRBD1
DNA: TGCAGTGCTAGGATGGGACAGTCCCACAATGAGCAGTTCTTC; CDR3: CSARMGQSHNEQFF; size: once; J: TRBJ2-1; V: TRBV20-1; length: 14; D: TRBD1
DNA: TGTGCCAGCTGTATCCTAAACGGGAACTATGAGCAGTTCTTC; CDR3: CASCILNGNYEQFF; size: -; J: TRBJ2-1; V: TRBV6-1; length: 14; D: -
DNA: TGTGCCAGCAGCCCGCTAGCGGGCGTACTGCACAACAATGAGCAGTTCTTC; CDR3: CASSPLAGVLHNNEQFF; size: -; J: TRBJ2-1; V: TRBV14; length: 17; D: TRBD2
DNA: TGTGCCATCAAAGGATCGACGGAAAACTATGGCTACACCTTC; CDR3: CAIKGSTENYGYTF; size: -; J: TRBJ1-2; V: TRBV10-3; length: 14; D: -
DNA: TGTGCCAGTAGTATGATTTTTGCTAGCGGATACTACGAGCAGTACTTC; CDR3: CASSMIFASGYYEQYF; size: few; J: TRBJ2-7; V: TRBV19; length: 16; D: TRBD2
DNA: TGTGCCAGCAGTCCTCCGACTAGCGGGGTGGAAAGAACCGGGGAGCTGTTTTTT; CDR3: CASSPPTSGVERTGELFF; size: -; J: TRBJ2-2; V: TRBV27; length: 18; D: TRBD2
DNA: TGCGCCACCAATAGCGGGACTAGCACAGATACGCAGTATTTT; CDR3: CATNSGTSTDTQYF; size: -; J: TRBJ2-3; V: TRBV5-1; length: 14; D: TRBD2
DNA: TGCAGCGTTGAATGGGAAGCTAACTATGGCTACACCTTC; CDR3: CSVEWEANYGYTF; size: -; J: TRBJ1-2; V: TRBV29-1; length: 13; D: -
DNA: TGTGCCAGCAGATCACAGGGGACGGACCCCTACAATGAGCAGTTCTTC; CDR3: CASRSQGTDPYNEQFF; size: -; J: TRBJ2-1; V: TRBV7-9; length: 16; D: TRBD1
DNA: TGTGCCAGCAGTCGGTTTTTTGAGCGGGGCACAGATACGCAGTATTTT; CDR3: CASSRFFERGTDTQYF; size: few; J: TRBJ2-3; V: TRBV28; length: 16; D: -
DNA: TGCGCCAGCAGCTTGGGGTATAGCGGCTACTACGAGCAGTACTTC; CDR3: CASSLGYSGYYEQYF; size: many; J: TRBJ2-7; V: TRBV5-1; length: 15; D: -
DNA: TGTGCCAGCAGTCGACTAGCGGAGAGCTCCTACAATGAGCAGTTCTTC; CDR3: CASSRLAESSYNEQFF; size: -; J: TRBJ2-1; V: TRBV11-1; length: 16; D: TRBD2
DNA: TGTGCCAGCAGTCGAGGGGTGGGGACCACAGATACGCAGTATTTT; CDR3: CASSRGVGTTDTQYF; size: -; J: TRBJ2-3; V: TRBV7-8; length: 15; D: -
DNA: TGTGCCAGCAGTTCGTGGACAGGCTCCTACAATGAGCAGTTCTTC; CDR3: CASSSWTGSYNEQFF; size: -; J: TRBJ2-1; V: TRBV6-2/TRBV6-3; length: 15; D: TRBD1
DNA: TGTGCCAGCAGCTTGGGATTAGGAGGACTCACCGGGGAGCTGTTTTTT; CDR3: CASSLGLGGLTGELFF; size: many; J: TRBJ2-2; V: TRBV11-2; length: 16; D: -
DNA: TGCAGTGCTGAAAGTTCGGTTCTAGCCAAAAACATTCAGTACTTC; CDR3: CSAESSVLAKNIQYF; size: many; J: TRBJ2-4; V: TRBV20-1; length: 15; D: -
DNA: TGTGCCAGCAGGTCACAGGGTTGGGGAGATACGCAGTATTTT; CDR3: CASRSQGWGDTQYF; size: few; J: TRBJ2-3; V: TRBV27; length: 14; D: -
DNA: TGTGCCAGCAGCTTCGGGGGAGGAGTGAATACGCAGTATTTT; CDR3: CASSFGGGVNTQYF; size: -; J: TRBJ2-3; V: TRBV5-5; length: 14; D: -
DNA: TGTGCCAGCAGCCCCAGGCGGGGGACTAATGAAAAACTGTTTTTT; CDR3: CASSPRRGTNEKLFF; size: -; J: TRBJ1-4; V: TRBV3-1; length: 15; D: -
DNA: TGTGCCAGCAGCCCCACCGGGACTAGCGGGGGTGGGGAGCAGTTCTTC; CDR3: CASSPTGTSGGGEQFF; size: few; J: TRBJ2-1; V: TRBV11-3; length: 16; D: TRBD2
DNA: TGTGCCACCAGTGATTTGAATCGGCAGCAAGAGACCCAGTACTTC; CDR3: CATSDLNRQQETQYF; size: few; J: TRBJ2-5; V: TRBV24-1; length: 15; D: -
DNA: TGTGCCAGCAGCTTGGGTCTGGGGGGGTACAATGAGCAGTTCTTC; CDR3: CASSLGLGGYNEQFF; size: -; J: TRBJ2-1; V: TRBV5-6; length: 15; D: TRBD2
DNA: TGTGCCAGCAGCTTGGACCGTCGATATCTGACCGGGGAGCTGTTTTTT; CDR3: CASSLDRRYLTGELFF; size: many; J: TRBJ2-2; V: TRBV5-8; length: 16; D: -
DNA: TGCAGTGCTAGAGATCCACAGGGGGCGAACACCGGGGAGCTGTTTTTT; CDR3: CSARDPQGANTGELFF; size: few; J: TRBJ2-2; V: TRBV20-1; length: 16; D: TRBD1
DNA: TGTGCCAGCAGCGAACAGGGGGCTAGCTACAATGAGCAGTTCTTC; CDR3: CASSEQGASYNEQFF; size: -; J: TRBJ2-1; V: TRBV9; length: 15; D: TRBD1
DNA: TGCGCCAGCAGCCCTGGACTAGAGAAAGGGACCCAGTACTTC; CDR3: CASSPGLEKGTQYF; size: many; J: TRBJ2-5; V: TRBV4-1; length: 14; D: TRBD2
DNA: TGCAGTGCCCATCCCGGGGTAGCGGGGAGCACAGATACGCAGTATTTT; CDR3: CSAHPGVAGSTDTQYF; size: -; J: TRBJ2-3; V: TRBV20-1; length: 16; D: TRBD2
DNA: TGCGCCAGCAGCCAAGTCCCTACGGGTTCAATACGCTACGAGCAGTACTTC; CDR3: CASSQVPTGSIRYEQYF; size: few; J: TRBJ2-7; V: TRBV4-1; length: 17; D: -
DNA: TGCGCCAGCAGGGAGGGACTAGCGGTAAACTACGAGCAGTACTTC; CDR3: CASREGLAVNYEQYF; size: many; J: TRBJ2-7; V: TRBV5-1; length: 15; D: TRBD2
DNA: TGTGCCAGCAGCTCCTTGGTCCCGGGAGGACGGGGGAGCGCAGATACGCAGTATTTT; CDR3: CASSSLVPGGRGSADTQYF; size: -; J: TRBJ2-3; V: TRBV27; length: 19; D: TRBD2
DNA: TGTGCCAGCATGAGGGGGTCCTACGAGCAGTACTTC; CDR3: CASMRGSYEQYF; size: -; J: TRBJ2-7; V: TRBV6-1; length: 12; D: -
DNA: TGCGCCAGCAGCTTGGACACCCGGGACAGGTACACGGAAGGCTACACCTTC; CDR3: CASSLDTRDRYTEGYTF; size: -; J: TRBJ1-2; V: TRBV5-1; length: 17; D: TRBD1
DNA: TGTGCCAGCAGCCGGCAGGGCAACATCTATGGCTACACCTTC; CDR3: CASSRQGNIYGYTF; size: many; J: TRBJ1-2; V: TRBV7-9; length: 14; D: -
DNA: TGTGCCAGCAGCTTATATTTAAGTCTAGGAGCTTTCTTT; CDR3: CASSLYLSLGAFF; size: few; J: TRBJ1-1; V: TRBV11-2; length: 13; D: -
DNA: TGTGCCAGCAGCCGGGATTGGGCTCTGACGACAGATACGCAGTATTTT; CDR3: CASSRDWALTTDTQYF; size: many; J: TRBJ2-3; V: TRBV5-5; length: 16; D: -
DNA: TGTGCCAGCAGCACAGCAACAGGGCTGGCCAAAATCATTCAGTACTTC; CDR3: CASSTATGLAKIIQYF; size: -; J: TRBJ2-4; V: TRBV7-9; length: 16; D: -
DNA: TGTGCCAGCAGTTTCTCCCCCTCGGCCGGGGAGCTGTTTTTT; CDR3: CASSFSPSAGELFF; size: many; J: TRBJ2-2; V: TRBV6-5; length: 14; D: -
DNA: TGTGCCAGCAGCTTAGGGGGACAGTCAAAACGGTATTTT; CDR3: CASSLGGQSKRYF; size: -; J: TRBJ1-5; V: TRBV7-2; length: 13; D: TRBD1
DNA: TGTGCCAGCAGTCGGACAGGGGGCGAGAGTTCACCCCTCCACTTT; CDR3: CASSRTGGESSPLHF; size: -; J: TRBJ1-6; V: TRBV12-3/TRBV12-4; length: 15; D: TRBD1
DNA: TGTGCCAGCAGCTCGCAAGCGGGAGACAAAAACATTCAGTACTTC; CDR3: CASSSQAGDKNIQYF; size: -; J: TRBJ2-4; V: TRBV7-9; length: 15; D: TRBD2
DNA: TGCGCCAGCAGTCCCACTAGCGGCCCCTCCTACGAGCAGTACTTC; CDR3: CASSPTSGPSYEQYF; size: -; J: TRBJ2-7; V: TRBV5-1; length: 15; D: TRBD2
DNA: TGCAGCGTTGAGCACCGGGGAACCGAGCAGTTCTTC; CDR3: CSVEHRGTEQFF; size: few; J: TRBJ2-1; V: TRBV29-1; length: 12; D: -
DNA: TGTGCCAGCAGCGCCCGGAACACCGGGGAGCTGTTTTTT; CDR3: CASSARNTGELFF; size: many; J: TRBJ2-2; V: TRBV9; length: 13; D: -
DNA: TGCAGCGTGCAATCCCTGGGGCAAACTATAGAAGCTTTCTTT; CDR3: CSVQSLGQTIEAFF; size: few; J: TRBJ1-1; V: TRBV29-1; length: 14; D: -
DNA: TGTGCCACCAGCAGAGGGCAGAAGCAAGAGACCCAGTACTTC; CDR3: CATSRGQKQETQYF; size: few; J: TRBJ2-5; V: TRBV15; length: 14; D: -